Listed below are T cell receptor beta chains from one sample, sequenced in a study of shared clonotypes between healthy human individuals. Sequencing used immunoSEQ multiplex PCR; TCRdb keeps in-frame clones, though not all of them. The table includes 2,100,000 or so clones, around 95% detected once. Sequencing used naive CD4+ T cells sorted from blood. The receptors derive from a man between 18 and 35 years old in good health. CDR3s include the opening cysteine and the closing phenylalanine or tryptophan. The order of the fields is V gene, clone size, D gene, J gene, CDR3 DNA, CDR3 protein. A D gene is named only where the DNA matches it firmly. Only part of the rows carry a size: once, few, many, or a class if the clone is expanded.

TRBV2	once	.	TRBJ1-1	TGTGCCAGCAGTGAAGGGCCGGGGAACACTGAAGCTTTCTTT	CASSEGPGNTEAFF
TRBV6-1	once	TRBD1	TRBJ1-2	TGTGCCAGCAGCCCACAGGGGGAGCACTATGGCTACACCTTC	CASSPQGEHYGYTF
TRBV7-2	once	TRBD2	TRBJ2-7	TGTGCCAGCAGCCAGGCAGGGAGGGCTTTCTACGAGCAGTACTTC	CASSQAGRAFYEQYF
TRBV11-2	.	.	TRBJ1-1	TGTGCCAGCAGCCCAGAGGGACGGGGGAACGCGGCGCGAGCTGAAGCTTTCTTT	CASSPEGRGNAARAEAFF
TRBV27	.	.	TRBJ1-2	TGTGCCAGCAGTCACGCGGGTAGGGCCAACTATGGCTACACCTTC	CASSHAGRANYGYTF
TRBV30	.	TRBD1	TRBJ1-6	TGTGCCTGGAGTCCGACAGGGAAGGGCTCACCCCTCCACTTT	CAWSPTGKGSPLHF
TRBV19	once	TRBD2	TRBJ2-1	TGTGCCAGTAAAACTAGCGGGAGTATCAATGAGCAGTTCTTC	CASKTSGSINEQFF
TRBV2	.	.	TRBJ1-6	TGTGCCAGCAGTGAGCAGGGGATGAATAATTCACCCCTCCACTTT	CASSEQGMNNSPLHF
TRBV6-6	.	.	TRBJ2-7	TGTGCCAGCAGAGACAGGGCGGGGGGATCCTACGAGCAGTACTTC	CASRDRAGGSYEQYF
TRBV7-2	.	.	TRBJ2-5	TGTGCCAGCAGCCAAGGGACCGTGAAAGAGACCCAGTACTTC	CASSQGTVKETQYF
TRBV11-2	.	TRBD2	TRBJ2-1	TGTGCCAGCAGCTTGGGTCGACTAGCGGGGGGGCCACTCTACAATGAGCAGTTCTTC	CASSLGRLAGGPLYNEQFF
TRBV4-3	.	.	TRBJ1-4	TGCGCCAGCAGCCAAGTTCCATCGGGGGCAACTAATGAAAAACTGTTTTTT	CASSQVPSGATNEKLFF
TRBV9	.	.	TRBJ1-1	TGTGCCAGCAGCCCGGGACTCGTGAACACTGAAGCTTTCTTT	CASSPGLVNTEAFF
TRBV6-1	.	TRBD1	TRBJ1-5	TGTGCCAGCAGTGAGACAGGGACGTACAATCAGCCCCAGCATTTT	CASSETGTYNQPQHF
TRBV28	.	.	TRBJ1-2	TGTGCCAGCGACCGAGGCGGGGCGGAGGGCTATGGCTACACCTTC	CASDRGGAEGYGYTF
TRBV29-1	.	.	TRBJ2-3	TGCAGCGGTAGACAGAGGTTGACAGATACGCAGTATTTT	CSGRQRLTDTQYF
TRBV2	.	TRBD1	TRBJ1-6	TGTGCCAGCAGTGGTCCCGGGACAGGGTATCCACCCCTCCACTTT	CASSGPGTGYPPLHF
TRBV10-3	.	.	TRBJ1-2	TGTGCCATCAGCGAAACGGGACAAAACTATGGCTACACCTTC	CAISETGQNYGYTF
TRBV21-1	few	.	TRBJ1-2	TGTGCCAGCAGCAAATTTGAGGGCGGCTATGGCTACACCTTC	CASSKFEGGYGYTF
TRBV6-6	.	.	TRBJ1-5	TGTGCCAGCAGTTCGGGGATGGAGCAGGATCAGCCCCAGCATTTT	CASSSGMEQDQPQHF
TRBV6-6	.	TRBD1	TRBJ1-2	TGTGCCAGCAGCCCAGGGGGTTACGGCTACACCTTC	CASSPGGYGYTF
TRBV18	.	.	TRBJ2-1	TGTGCCAGCTCACCACCCTCCCTGTACAATGAGCAGTTCTTC	CASSPPSLYNEQFF
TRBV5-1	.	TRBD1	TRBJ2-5	TGCGCCAGCAGCGCCGGGACAGGCATACAGACCCAGTACTTC	CASSAGTGIQTQYF
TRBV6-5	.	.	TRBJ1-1	TGTGCCAGCAGCCGGACAGAGAACACTGAAGCTTTCTTT	CASSRTENTEAFF
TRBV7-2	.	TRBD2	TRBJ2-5	TGTGCCAGCAGCCCACGACTAGCGGGAGGCGAGGAGACCCAGTACTTC	CASSPRLAGGEETQYF
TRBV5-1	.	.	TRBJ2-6	TGCGCCAGCAGCTTGGCGGGTTCAGGGCCCCCCTCTGGGGCCAACGTCCTGACTTTC	CASSLAGSGPPSGANVLTF
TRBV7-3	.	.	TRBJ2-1	TGTGCCAGCAGCTTAAGCGGGGTGGGCAATGAGCAGTTCTTC	CASSLSGVGNEQFF
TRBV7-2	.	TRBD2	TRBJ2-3	TGTGCCAGCAGCTTAGTTAGAGCTGCGGGGGGCACAGATACGCAGTATTTT	CASSLVRAAGGTDTQYF
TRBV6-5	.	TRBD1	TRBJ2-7	TGTGCCAGCAGTTACGCGGGACAGGGGGCAAGATACGAGCAGTACTTC	CASSYAGQGARYEQYF